The 21 T cell receptor beta chains listed next were all sequenced from one sample in a study of cytomegalovirus exposure and HLA in healthy donors. Data came from immunoSEQ multiplex PCR; TCRdb stores just in-frame clones and leaves some out. The sample has tens of thousands of clones, roughly 94% seen once; the top ten hold roughly 4.4%. Material: PBMCs. The receptors were sampled from a man in his late teens or twenties in good health and CMV-seropositive.

J is TRBJ2-7 and V is TRBV19, with a possible D match to TRBD2 (5 bases). The germline V gene encodes CDR1 LNHDA and CDR2 SQIVND (reference sequence). V lost 5 bases to trimming and J lost 4 bases, with 18 bases between them. The CDR3 contains 15 residues. Written as DNA, the CDR3 is TGTGCCAGTAGTCGGGATAACCAGTACATATACGAGCAGTACTTC. This encodes CASSRDNQYIYEQYF.

This rearrangement joins TRBV2 to TRBJ2-1, with D tentatively TRBD1 (6 bases). This CDR3 comprises 13 residues. Trimming took off 7 bases at V and 8 bases at J, with 15 bases between the two ends. The germline V gene has CDR1 SNHLY and CDR2 FYNNEI. This CDR3 is CASKDGQLYEQFF. Here the CDR3 DNA reads TGTGCCAGCAAGGACGGACAGCTCTATGAGCAGTTCTTC.

The chain links TRBV28 to TRBJ2-1; TRBD2 matches 15 bases. CDR3 length: 17 amino acids. V lost 6 bases, J lost 5 bases, and 8 bases stayed unmatched. The V gene's germline CDR1 is MDHEN and CDR2 SYDVKM. Here the CDR3 reads CASSPGLAGGPDNEQFF. CDR3 nucleotides: TGTGCCAGCAGCCCCGGACTAGCGGGAGGGCCTGACAATGAGCAGTTCTTC.

This sequence joins TRBV2 and TRBJ2-7; 8 bases match TRBD1. After removal of 7 bases from V and 3 bases from J, the junction contained 11 bases not matched to a gene. Looked up from germline, CDR1 is SNHLY and CDR2 is FYNNEI. This CDR3 spans 15 amino acids. CDR3 coding DNA: TGTGCCAGCATTCGTCCGGGACAGGCGAACTACGAGCAGTACTTC. It encodes CASIRPGQANYEQYF. Supplemented by reference TRBV2 and TRBJ2-7, the full variable domain reads EPEVTQTPSHQVTQMGQEVILRCVPISNHLYFYWYRQILGQKVEFLVSFYNNEISEKSEIFDDQFSVERPDGSNFTLKIRSTKLEDSAMYFCASIRPGQANYEQYFGPGTRLTVT.

The chain combines TRBV19 with TRBJ2-1, with 7 positions matching TRBD2. V dropped 2 bases and J dropped 2; count of bases not matched to a gene: 6. This CDR3 has 16 residues. Germline CDR1 LNHDA, CDR2 SQIVND (reference sequence). The CDR3 sequence: CASSISVGGPYNEQFF. CDR3 in DNA: TGTGCCAGTAGTATATCTGTGGGAGGGCCCTACAATGAGCAGTTCTTC.

J is TRBJ2-7 and V is TRBV29-1; TRBD1 matches at 9 bases. Germline V gene sequence: CDR1 SQVTM, CDR2 ANQGSEA. Losses at the gene ends were 7 bases for V and 0 bases for J; bases not matched to a gene: 10. The CDR3 is 15 residues long. For the CDR3, the DNA is TGCAGCGCAAGGGGACAGGGCAATTTCTCCTACGAGCAGTACTTC. Translated, it gives CSARGQGNFSYEQYF.

V is TRBV28 and J is TRBJ1-1; D uncertain. The CDR3 sequence is 12 residues long. Trimming cost V 10 bases and J 1 base, with 10 bases left between them. Germline V gene lookup returns CDR1 MDHEN and CDR2 SYDVKM. The CDR3 region has the DNA TGTGCCACCTCACGACAGAACACTGAAGCTTTCTTT. Translating gives CATSRQNTEAFF.

The chain joins TRBV2 to TRBJ2-3, with TRBD2 matching over 7 bases. This CDR3 spans 16 amino acids. The germline V gene has CDR1 SNHLY and CDR2 FYNNEI. Losses at the gene ends were 10 bases for V and 0 bases for J; bases not matched to a gene: 13. The CDR3 coding sequence is TGTGCCACCTCACAAATAGCGGGTTCTAGCACAGATACGCAGTATTTT. This gives the protein CATSQIAGSSTDTQYF.

This clone was seen only once. The J gene is TRBJ1-2, the V gene TRBV28; D unclear. The V gene's germline CDR1 is MDHEN and CDR2 SYDVKM. V was cut by 4 bases and J by 4 bases, with 7 bases left in between. The CDR3 loop spans 12 amino acids. The CDR3 protein is CASSWAAYGYTF. The CDR3 bases are TGTGCCAGCAGTTGGGCCGCCTATGGCTACACCTTC.

This clone was observed a few times. This chain connects TRBV4-1 to TRBJ2-7; TRBD1 matches at 8 bases. The CDR3 is 17 residues long. Germline trimming cut 3 bases from V and 5 bases from J; bases unmatched to any gene: 15. Germline CDR1 MGHRA, CDR2 YSYEKL. The CDR3 nucleotides are TGCGCCAGCAGCCACGCCACGATGATCGACAGGGGACACGAGCAGTACTTC. Its protein is CASSHATMIDRGHEQYF.

This chain joins TRBV30 and TRBJ1-5, with 7 bases aligning to TRBD1. Germline V CDR1 and CDR2: GTSNPN, SVGIG (reference sequence). Unmatched junction bases numbered 9, after V lost 3 bases and J lost 7 bases. This CDR3 contains 14 residues. DNA of the CDR3: TGTGCCTGGAGCGTCGACAGGGAGGACCAGCCCCAGCATTTT. Amino acid sequence: CAWSVDREDQPQHF.

The chain uses TRBV28 and TRBJ1-5; tentative D call: TRBD1 (6 bases). Germline CDR1 reads MDHEN; CDR2 reads SYDVKM. V lost 2 bases and J lost 6, with 14 bases in between. This CDR3 has 15 amino acids. The CDR3 DNA reads TGTGCCAGCAGTTTACGGGGGGCGCGGGTTCAGCCCCAGCATTTT. It yields the protein CASSLRGARVQPQHF.

This rearrangement joins TRBV19 to TRBJ1-1; possible D gene TRBD1, 5 bases. V was clipped by 4 bases and J by 0 bases, with 12 bases between them. CDR3 length equals 15 residues. Germline V gene data show CDR1 as LNHDA and CDR2 as SQIVND (reference sequence). This chain's CDR3 is CASSSQGWVNTEAFF. The CDR3 nucleotides read TGTGCCAGTAGTAGTCAGGGATGGGTGAACACTGAAGCTTTCTTT.

This chain uses TRBV19 with TRBJ1-3; the D is unclear. The germline CDR1 and CDR2 sequences are LNHDA and SQIVND (reference sequence). V gave up 3 bases and J gave up 0 bases, with 9 bases separating them. The CDR3 runs to 15 residues. CDR3 sequence (DNA): TGTGCCAGTAGTATCTTGTGGGCCTCTGGAAACACCATATATTTT. Protein sequence: CASSILWASGNTIYF.

V usage is TRBV11-2 and J usage is TRBJ2-5; TRBD1 matches 7 bases. Germline V gives CDR1 SGHAT, CDR2 FQNNGV. Trimming removed 5 bases from V and 3 bases from J; junction bases left unmatched: 6. CDR3 length: 14 amino acids. Here the CDR3 reads CASSPTGAKETQYF. CDR3 nucleotide sequence: TGTGCCAGCAGCCCTACAGGGGCCAAAGAGACCCAGTACTTC.

The rearrangement joins TRBV9 to TRBJ2-3, with 7 nucleotides matching TRBD1. CDR1 SGDLS and CDR2 YYNGEE come from the germline V gene. The CDR3 is made up of 16 amino acids. The V gene end was trimmed by 1 base and the J gene end by 3 bases; junction bases not matched to a gene: 8. The CDR3 DNA is TGTGCCAGCAGCGTACTAACAGGGGAGTTTACAGATACGCAGTATTTT. It codes for CASSVLTGEFTDTQYF.

This clone showed up just once. V gene TRBV7-9 combines with J gene TRBJ2-2; 8 positions match TRBD2. J lost 3 bases, V lost 6 bases, and 6 bases had no gene match. Germline loops: CDR1 SEHNR, CDR2 FQNEAQ (reference sequence). CDR3 length equals 15 residues. The CDR3: CASRTGRADTGELFF. The CDR3 DNA reads as TGTGCCAGCAGGACCGGGAGGGCCGACACCGGGGAGCTGTTTTTT.

The chain links TRBV4-3 to TRBJ2-7; maybe TRBD1 (5 bases). V lost 0 bases, J lost 3 bases, and 15 bases lay in between. CDR1 is LGHNA and CDR2 is YSLEER in the germline V gene. The CDR3 covers 16 residues. The CDR3 sequence is CASSQDRAGRHYEQYF. The CDR3 bases are TGCGCCAGCAGCCAAGATCGGGCAGGGCGACACTACGAGCAGTACTTC.

The rearrangement joins TRBV6-1 to TRBJ2-7; 12 nucleotides match TRBD1. The CDR3 is 15 residues long. Looked up from germline, CDR1 is MNHNS and CDR2 is SASEGT. The V segment lost 4 bases and the J segment 6 bases; nucleotides outside the gene matches: 7. CDR3: CASSARDRGLIEQYF. The DNA of the CDR3 is TGTGCCAGCAGTGCACGGGACAGGGGGCTTATCGAGCAGTACTTC.

The chain uses TRBV7-8 and TRBJ1-2; 7 bases are shared with TRBD1. Germline V gives CDR1 SGHVS, CDR2 FQNEAQ. The CDR3 has 16 amino acids. The V and J ends lost 5 bases and 2 bases, in that order; junction bases with no gene match: 11. The CDR3 bases are TGTGCCAGCAGCAGGGACAGTCCAAACCCCAACTATGGCTACACCTTC. Translating gives CASSRDSPNPNYGYTF.

The rearrangement uses TRBV28 and TRBJ1-2, with TRBD1 matching 7 bases. J was trimmed by 5 bases and V by 6 bases; bases with no gene match: 6. The CDR3 consists of 13 residues. The germline V gene encodes CDR1 MDHEN and CDR2 SYDVKM. The CDR3 DNA reads TGTGCCAGCAGCATCGACAGGGAATATGGCTACACCTTC. Its translation is CASSIDREYGYTF.